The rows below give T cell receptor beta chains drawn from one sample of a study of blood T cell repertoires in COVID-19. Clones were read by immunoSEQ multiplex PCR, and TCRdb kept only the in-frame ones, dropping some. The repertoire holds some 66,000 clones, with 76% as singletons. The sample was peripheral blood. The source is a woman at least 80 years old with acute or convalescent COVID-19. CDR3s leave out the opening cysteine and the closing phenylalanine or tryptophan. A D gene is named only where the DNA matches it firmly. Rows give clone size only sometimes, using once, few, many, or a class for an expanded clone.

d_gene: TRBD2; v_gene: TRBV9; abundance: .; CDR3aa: ASSPGTSGRLNTGELF
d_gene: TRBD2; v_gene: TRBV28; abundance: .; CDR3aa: ASAPYGTIHGLNTGELF
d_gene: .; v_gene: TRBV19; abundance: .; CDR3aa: ASSDSYLGTPLH
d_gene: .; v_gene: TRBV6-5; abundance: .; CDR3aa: ASSYSRGTGELF
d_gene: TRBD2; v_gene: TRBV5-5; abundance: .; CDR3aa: ASSPGLAGAREETQY
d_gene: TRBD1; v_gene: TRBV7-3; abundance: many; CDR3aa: ASSVTGTANTGELF
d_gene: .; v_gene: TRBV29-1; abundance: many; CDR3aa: SASPGGATEAF
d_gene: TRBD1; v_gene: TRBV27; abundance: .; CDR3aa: ASGQDRGVAYEQY
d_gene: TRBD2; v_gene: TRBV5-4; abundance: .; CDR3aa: ASSLGGLAGGYNEQF
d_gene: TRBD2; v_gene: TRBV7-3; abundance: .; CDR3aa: ASSLKGLPERAGGNNEQF
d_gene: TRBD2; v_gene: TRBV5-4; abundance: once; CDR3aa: ASSLREGDTQY
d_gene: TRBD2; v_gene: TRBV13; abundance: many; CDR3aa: ASSQREGGTDTQY
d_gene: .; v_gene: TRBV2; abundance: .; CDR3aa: ASSGGGTNNQPQH
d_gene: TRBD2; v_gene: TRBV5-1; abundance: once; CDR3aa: ASSFIAGAGDTQY
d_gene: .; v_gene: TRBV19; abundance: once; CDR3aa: ASSSPDTQY
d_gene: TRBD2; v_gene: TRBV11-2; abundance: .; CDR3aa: ASSLSGSPYNEQF
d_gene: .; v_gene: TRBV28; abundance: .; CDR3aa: ASSLRESGYT